One sample yielded the 4 T cell receptor beta chains listed below, sequenced in a study of blood T cell repertoires in COVID-19. TCRdb's copy holds only in-frame clones and misses some; the assay was immunoSEQ multiplex PCR. The sample shows more than 300,000 clones, about 92% of them seen only once. Sequencing used PBMCs or T cells enriched from blood (not recorded which). All receptors derive from a woman aged 25 to 39 who had recovered from COVID-19.

The rearrangement joins TRBV27 to TRBJ2-3; D perhaps matches TRBD1 (5 bases). The germline V gene encodes CDR1 MNHEY and CDR2 SMNVEV (reference sequence). This CDR3 has 15 amino acids. Trimming left V 1 base short and J 3 bases short, with 11 bases between. CDR3: CASSLLATGTDTQYF. DNA for the CDR3: TGTGCCAGCAGTTTATTGGCTACAGGAACAGATACGCAGTATTTT.

The rearrangement joins TRBV19 to TRBJ2-5; D is perhaps TRBD2 (5 bases). Germline CDR1 is LNHDA and CDR2 is SQIVND (reference sequence). Trimming took off 5 bases at V and 2 bases at J, with 12 bases between the two ends. This CDR3 spans 14 amino acids. The CDR3 spells CASSHGNVQETQYF. The CDR3 DNA is TGTGCCAGTAGTCACGGGAACGTACAAGAGACCCAGTACTTC.

The chain links TRBV7-2 to TRBJ1-2, with a tentative D call TRBD1 (6 bases). Germline loops: CDR1 SGHTA, CDR2 FQGNSA. V was shortened by 5 bases and J by 3 bases, with 16 bases between the two germline ends. CDR3 length: 15 residues. DNA for the CDR3: TGTGCCAGCAGCCGGGTAGGGGGTGGATACTATGGCTACACCTTC. Protein sequence: CASSRVGGGYYGYTF.

The V and J genes are TRBV29-1 and TRBJ2-2, with D maybe TRBD1 (7 bases). Germline V CDR1 and CDR2: SQVTM, ANQGSEA. Trimming took off 7 bases at V and 4 bases at J, with 22 bases between the two ends. There are 16 residues in the CDR3. CDR3 in DNA: TGCAGCGCTGGAGGGGGCGGACAGGCGGGCACCGGGGAGCTGTTTTTT. Its protein product is CSAGGGGQAGTGELFF.